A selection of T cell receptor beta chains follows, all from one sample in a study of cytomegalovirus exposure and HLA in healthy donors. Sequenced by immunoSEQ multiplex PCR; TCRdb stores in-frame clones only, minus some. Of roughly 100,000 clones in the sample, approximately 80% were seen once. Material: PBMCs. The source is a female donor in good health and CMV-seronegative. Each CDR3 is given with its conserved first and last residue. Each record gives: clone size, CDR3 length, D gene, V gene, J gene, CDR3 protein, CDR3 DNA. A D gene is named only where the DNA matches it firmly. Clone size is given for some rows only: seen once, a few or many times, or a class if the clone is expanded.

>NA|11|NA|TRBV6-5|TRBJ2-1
CASRENNEQFF
TGTGCCAGCAGGGAGAACAATGAGCAGTTCTTC
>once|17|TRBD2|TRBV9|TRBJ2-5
CASTLTGTSGGVETQYF
TGTGCCAGCACCTTGACCGGGACTAGCGGGGGGGTGGAGACCCAGTACTTC
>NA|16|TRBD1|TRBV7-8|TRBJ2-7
CASSSPQGAASYEQYF
TGTGCCAGCAGCTCCCCTCAGGGGGCCGCCTCCTACGAGCAGTACTTC
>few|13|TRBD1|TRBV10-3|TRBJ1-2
CAISGQGNYGYTF
TGTGCCATCAGTGGACAGGGTAACTATGGCTACACCTTC
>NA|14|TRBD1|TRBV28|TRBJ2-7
CASSLVGQNYEQYF
TGTGCCAGCAGTTTAGTGGGACAGAACTACGAGCAGTACTTC
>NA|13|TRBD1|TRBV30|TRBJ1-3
CAWSRTGGNTIYF
TGTGCCTGGAGCAGGACAGGGGGAAACACCATATATTTT
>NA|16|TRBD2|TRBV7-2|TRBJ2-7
CASSLDSSGGFYEQYF
TGTGCCAGCAGCTTAGATTCTAGCGGGGGGTTCTACGAGCAGTACTTC
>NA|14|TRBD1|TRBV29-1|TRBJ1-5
CSVGGQSLNQPQHF
TGCAGCGTGGGGGGACAGTCCCTCAATCAGCCCCAGCATTTT
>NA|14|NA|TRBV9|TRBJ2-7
CASSVGQGNYEQYF
TGTGCCAGCAGCGTAGGGCAGGGGAACTACGAGCAGTACTTC
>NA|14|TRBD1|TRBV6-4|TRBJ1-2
CASSRTGSNYGYTF
TGTGCCAGCAGCCGGACAGGGTCTAACTATGGCTACACCTTC
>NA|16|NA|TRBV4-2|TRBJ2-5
CASSQAHGGVQETQYF
TGTGCCAGCAGCCAAGCCCATGGGGGCGTCCAAGAGACCCAGTACTTC
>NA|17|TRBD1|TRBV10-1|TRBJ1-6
CASTAANRGGDNSPLHF
TGCGCCAGCACCGCCGCTAACAGGGGTGGGGATAATTCACCCCTCCACTTT
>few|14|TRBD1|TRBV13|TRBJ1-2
CASTLNRDSVAYTF
TGTGCCAGCACCTTAAACCGGGACAGTGTTGCCTACACCTTC
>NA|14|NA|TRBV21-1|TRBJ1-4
CASSHRGDNEKLFF
TGTGCCAGCAGCCACAGGGGTGACAATGAAAAACTGTTTTTT
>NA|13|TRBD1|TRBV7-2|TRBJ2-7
CASRSDRAYEQYF
TGTGCCAGCAGAAGCGACAGGGCCTACGAGCAGTACTTC
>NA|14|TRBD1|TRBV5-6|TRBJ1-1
CASSRQGLNTEAFF
TGTGCCAGCAGTCGACAGGGTCTGAACACTGAAGCTTTCTTT
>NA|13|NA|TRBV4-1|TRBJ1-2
CASSQVAGEGYTF
TGCGCCAGCAGCCAAGTGGCAGGGGAAGGCTACACCTTC
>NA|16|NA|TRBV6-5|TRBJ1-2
CASSYYDSPPNYGYTF
TGTGCCAGCAGTTACTATGACAGCCCGCCTAACTATGGCTACACCTTC
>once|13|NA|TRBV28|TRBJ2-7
CASSLGRHYEQYF
TGTGCCAGCAGTTTGGGCAGGCACTACGAGCAGTACTTC
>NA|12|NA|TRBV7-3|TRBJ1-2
CASSNAGYGYTF
TGTGCCAGCAGCAACGCAGGTTATGGCTACACCTTC
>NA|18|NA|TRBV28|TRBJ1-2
CASSISPSRFRALYGYTF
TGTGCCAGCAGCATTTCCCCATCGCGTTTCAGGGCTCTCTATGGCTACACCTTC
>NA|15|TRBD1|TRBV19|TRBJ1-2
CASSTLDREAYGYTF
TGTGCCAGTAGCACCCTGGACAGGGAGGCCTATGGCTACACCTTC
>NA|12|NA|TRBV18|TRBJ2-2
CASSPRIGELFF
TGTGCCAGCTCACCGCGGATCGGGGAGCTGTTTTTT
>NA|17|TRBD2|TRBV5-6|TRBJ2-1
CASSFLYSGRFYNEQFF
TGTGCCAGCAGCTTCCTTTATAGCGGGAGATTCTACAATGAGCAGTTCTTC
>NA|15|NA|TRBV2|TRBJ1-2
CASSGFTGQGYGYTF
TGTGCCAGCAGTGGGTTCACAGGCCAGGGGTATGGCTACACCTTC
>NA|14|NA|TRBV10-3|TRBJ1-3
CAISDRNSGNTIYF
TGTGCCATCAGTGACAGGAACTCTGGAAACACCATATATTTT